This TCR beta chain comes out of a study of post-analysis software for immune sequencing data. Whole-study results and caveats: Pronounced co-clustering by F measure was evident among identically batched samples. Patients with multiple sclerosis recorded significantly lower normalized Chao1 diversity than controls, the study found. The study found TRBV5-6, TRBV5-1 and TRBV20-1 among 5 or 6 TRBV segments more frequent in patients than controls.

Unique molecular identifiers were built into the TCR beta cDNA libraries. TCRdb used MiXCR to reprocess the PCR reads, holding one entry per CDR3 protein. The sample contains more than 350,000 distinct CDR3 sequences, 30% to 40% of which appear only once. With V trimmed by 5 bases and J by 16 bases, 19 bases remained unmatched. From germline, CDR1 is MGHDK and CDR2 SYGVNS. This CDR3 is built from 15 residues. The table lists this clonotype with a few counts. What it binds is not known. This TCR was recovered from a girl between 2 and 10 years old with multiple sclerosis. V and J are TRBV25-1 and TRBJ1-4; 7 bases align to TRBD1. Sequencing was carried out using blood. The CDR3 loop reads CASSTGVQAEREPFF. The CDR3 region has the DNA TGTGCCAGCAGTACAGGGGTGCAGGCCGAACGGGAACCGTTTTTT.